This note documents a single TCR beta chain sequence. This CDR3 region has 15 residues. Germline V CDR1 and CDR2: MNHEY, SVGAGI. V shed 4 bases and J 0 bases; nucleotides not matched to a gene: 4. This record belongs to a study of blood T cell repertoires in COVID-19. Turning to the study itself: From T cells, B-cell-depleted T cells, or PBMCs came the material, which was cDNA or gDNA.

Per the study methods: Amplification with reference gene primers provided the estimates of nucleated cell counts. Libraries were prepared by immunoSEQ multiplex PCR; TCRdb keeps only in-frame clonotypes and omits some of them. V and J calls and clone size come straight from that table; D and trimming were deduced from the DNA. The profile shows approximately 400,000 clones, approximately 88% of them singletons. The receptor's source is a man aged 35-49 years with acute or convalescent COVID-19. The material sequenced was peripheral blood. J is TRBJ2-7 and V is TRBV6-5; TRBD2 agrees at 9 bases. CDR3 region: CASSSGLAGSYEQYF. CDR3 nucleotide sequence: TGTGCCAGCAGTTCGGGACTAGCAGGCTCCTACGAGCAGTACTTC.